The source of this T cell receptor beta chain is a study of post-analysis software for immune sequencing data. Study information: Relapsing-remitting, secondary progressive and progressive-relapsing multiple sclerosis courses were included. The study, taken as a whole, reports: Patients showed TRBV5-6, TRBV5-1 and TRBV20-1 among about five TRBV segments more frequent than in controls. Pronounced co-clustering by F measure was evident among identically batched samples.

Concerning this clonotype: What it binds is unknown.

Libraries were made from TCR beta cDNA, and they carried unique molecular identifiers. TCRdb reprocessed the PCR reads via MiXCR and lists one record per CDR3 protein. Here the sample spans about 820,000 distinct CDR3 sequences, roughly 50% being singletons. This CDR3 comprises 15 residues. Losses at the gene ends were 6 bases for V and 9 bases for J; bases not matched to a gene: 8. The germline gives CDR1 MNHNY, CDR2 SVGAGI (reference sequence). Sequenced material: blood. The source of this sequence is a girl between 5 and 17 years old with multiple sclerosis. The chain uses TRBV6-6 and TRBJ1-6, with TRBD1 identical over 10 bases. The CDR3, as DNA: TGTGCCAGCAGCGACAGGGGGCAAATTAGTTCACCCCTCCACTTT. Protein: CASSDRGQISSPLHF.